This TCR beta chain was retrieved from a study of OX40 agonist ivuxolimab in advanced cancers. Across the study: The dose of intravenous ivuxolimab that patients received every 2 weeks ranged from 0.01 to 10 mg/kg.

Excluded were patients having autoimmune disease history or systemic immunosuppression. Overall study results and limits: Compared with others, partial responders at 0.1-3.0 mg/kg displayed clonal expansion among the lowest.

Only in-frame clones appear in the TCRdb table, and some are missing; sequencing was by immunoSEQ multiplex PCR. This sample has roughly 15,000 clones, with 70% to 75% found just once. Turning to this clone: The target antigen is unknown.

Germline CDR1 SGHDT, CDR2 YYEEEE. V was pared by 1 base and J by 5 bases, with 7 bases between. This CDR3 contains 13 residues. The sequencing here drew on CD4+ or CD8+ T cells sorted from blood, taken in a trial of the OX40 agonist ivuxolimab. The source is an adult with an advanced solid tumor such as melanoma, head and neck, liver or kidney cancer. The V call is TRBV5-6, the J call TRBJ1-5; D perhaps matches TRBD1 (5 bases). CDR3 in amino acids: CASSLLGDQPQHF. The CDR3 DNA reads as TGTGCCAGCAGCTTGTTGGGGGATCAGCCCCAGCATTTT.